This T cell receptor beta chain is drawn from a study of OX40 agonist ivuxolimab in advanced cancers. TCRdb's copy holds only in-frame clones and misses some; the assay was immunoSEQ multiplex PCR. Among roughly 69,000 clones listed, around 93% were seen once. The CDR3 contains 21 residues. V lost 1 base to trimming and J lost 5 bases; unmatched junction nucleotides: 23. The V gene's germline CDR1 is MGHRA and CDR2 YSYEKL. The chain couples TRBV4-1 to TRBJ1-5, with 7 bases matching TRBD1. The specimen comprised CD4+ or CD8+ T cells sorted from blood, sampled in a trial of the OX40 agonist ivuxolimab. The clonotype originates from an adult with an advanced solid tumor such as melanoma, head and neck, liver or kidney cancer. The CDR3 spells CASSQVSPRHLLRDRDQPQHF. CDR3 coding DNA: TGCGCCAGCAGCCAAGTATCCCCCAGACACCTTCTCCGGGACAGAGATCAGCCCCAGCATTTT.